This TCR beta chain was retrieved from a study of T cell changes during pregnancy in multiple sclerosis. The assay was immunoSEQ multiplex PCR, and TCRdb's table has in-frame clones only and misses some. The profile shows some 100,000 clones, 75% to 95% of them singletons. This clone was picked up one time. This material consisted of peripheral blood, taken in the second trimester of pregnancy. The TCR was taken from a female donor with multiple sclerosis, enrolled in a pregnancy study.

DNA of the CDR3: TGTGCCAGCAACAGGCTAGCGGGAGGGCAGTGGACCTACAATGAGCAGTTCTTC. Amino acid sequence: CASNRLAGGQWTYNEQFF. The V gene is TRBV2, the J gene TRBJ2-1, with TRBD2 identical over 12 bases. This CDR3 has 18 amino acids. CDR1 SNHLY and CDR2 FYNNEI come from the germline V gene. The V and J ends lost 7 bases and 2 bases, in that order; junction bases with no gene match: 12. Full variable domain (remainder filled in from reference TRBV2 and TRBJ2-1): EPEVTQTPSHQVTQMGQEVILRCVPISNHLYFYWYRQILGQKVEFLVSFYNNEISEKSEIFDDQFSVERPDGSNFTLKIRSTKLEDSAMYFCASNRLAGGQWTYNEQFFGPGTRLTVL.